The table lists the clone carrying this T cell receptor (beta chain) with a count of one. What it binds is not known. The time point is: before natalizumab initiation. The CDR3 loop spans 16 amino acids. This sample is part of a study of multiple sclerosis patients with progressive multifocal leukoencephalopathy. Across the study: Longitudinal control samples came from natalizumab-treated multiple sclerosis patients without PML. General study points: Most PML patients had lower entropy, suggesting less diverse TRB repertoires. Preferential TRBV-TRBJ pairings or common gene usage were not detected at PML. Expanded clones at PML onset predated and persisted through natalizumab therapy.

TCRdb's table, derived via immunoSEQ multiplex PCR, lists solely in-frame clones and lacks some. This table has 25,000 to 35,000 clones, 85% to 95% appearing once. The sequenced sample was PBMCs. The chain recombines TRBV21-1 with TRBJ2-7; the tabulated D call, TRBD1, remains unverified against the DNA. TRBV21-1 is termed a pseudogene. The receptor comes from a man younger than 40 with multiple sclerosis. The CDR3 loop is CASSKALGQGDNEQYV. The DNA for the CDR3 is TGTGCCAGCAGCAAAGCGCTTGGACAGGGGGACAACGAGCAGTACGTC.